This passage covers 14 T cell receptor beta chains from one sample sequenced in a study of CD8 T cells in Susac syndrome. A quantity of roughly 0.5 to 1 ug RNA underwent reverse transcription using random hexamers. TCRdb analysed the immunoSEQ multiplex PCR reads with MiXCR anew, one entry per CDR3 protein. The top ten hold 0.18% of the sample, which has a few hundred thousand distinct CDR3 sequences, 89% seen once. The sequencing sample was made of CD8+ T cells from PBMCs. These TCRs come from a human donor with multiple sclerosis.

This clonotype appeared a few times. The chain couples TRBV9 to TRBJ2-5, with 7 bases fitting TRBD2. V was pared by 2 bases and J by 1 base, with 2 bases of the junction left unmatched. The CDR3 loop spans 14 amino acids. The germline V gene has CDR1 SGDLS and CDR2 YYNGEE. The CDR3 region has the DNA TGTGCCAGCAGCGTCTTAGCGGGCCAAGAGACCCAGTACTTC. Its protein product is CASSVLAGQETQYF.

This chain uses TRBV19 with TRBJ2-1, with a tentative D call TRBD1 (5 bases). Germline V gene sequence: CDR1 LNHDA, CDR2 SQIVND (reference sequence). The ends were cut back, 6 bases at V and 0 bases at J, with 12 bases in the middle. The CDR3 has 15 residues. The CDR3: CASRQVDNSYNEQFF. The CDR3 nucleotides are TGTGCCAGTAGGCAGGTGGACAACTCCTACAATGAGCAGTTCTTC. Supplemented by reference TRBV19 and TRBJ2-1, the full variable domain reads DGGITQSPKYLFRKEGQNVTLSCEQNLNHDAMYWYRQDPGQGLRLIYYSQIVNDFQKGDIAEGYSVSREKKESFPLTVTSAQKNPTAFYLCASRQVDNSYNEQFFGPGTRLTVL.

The gene calls are TRBV4-3 and TRBJ2-7; D is unresolved. This CDR3 region has 16 residues. The V end was cut by 4 bases, the J end by 0 bases, with 16 bases between. CDR1 is LGHNA, CDR2 YSLEER, per germline. The CDR3 nucleotides are TGCGCCAGCAGCCTAGAAGTCCCGGTTAGCTCCTACGAGCAGTACTTC. Translating gives CASSLEVPVSSYEQYF.

The chain links TRBV5-6 to TRBJ1-5; the match to TRBD1 covers 8 bases. J lost 6 bases, V lost 1 base, and 3 bases had no gene match. The length of the CDR3 is 14 residues. The germline gives CDR1 SGHDT, CDR2 YYEEEE. CDR3 nucleotides: TGTGCCAGCAGCTTGAGACAGGGGAGTCAGCCCCAGCATTTT. It yields the protein CASSLRQGSQPQHF.

The V and J genes are TRBV30 and TRBJ1-1; 11 bases are shared with TRBD1. CDR3 length: 14 residues. Germline V CDR1 and CDR2: GTSNPN, SVGIG (reference sequence). The junction had 6 bases not matched to a gene; V was cut back by 3 bases and J by 6 bases. The chain's CDR3 is CAWSTGTGGAEAFF. CDR3 nucleotide sequence: TGTGCCTGGAGCACCGGGACAGGGGGGGCTGAAGCTTTCTTT. The whole variable domain, remainder taken from reference TRBV30 and TRBJ1-1, is SQTIHQWPATLVQPVGSPLSLECTVEGTSNPNLYWYRQAAGRGLQLLFYSVGIGQISSEVPQNLSASRPQDRQFILSSKKLLLSDSGFYLCAWSTGTGGAEAFFGQGTRLTVV.

CDR3 coding DNA: TGTGCCAGCAGTGGGACTAGCGGGGGATACAATGAGCAGTTCTTC. Translated, it gives CASSGTSGGYNEQFF. V usage is TRBV6-4 and J usage is TRBJ2-1, with 13 bases that match TRBD2. The CDR3 runs 15 residues. Germline V gene lookup returns CDR1 MRHNA and CDR2 SNTAGT. The ends lost 4 bases at V and 4 bases at J; junction bases unmatched: 1.

V and J are TRBV4-1 and TRBJ2-3; D is ambiguous. Germline-derived CDR1 and CDR2 are MGHRA and YSYEKL. Trimming cost V 0 bases and J 4 bases, with 11 bases left between them. The CDR3 is made up of 15 amino acids. The CDR3 DNA reads as TGCGCCAGCAGCCAAGAACCGTCTGCGGCAGATACGCAGTATTTT. This gives the protein CASSQEPSAADTQYF.

The V and J genes are TRBV9 and TRBJ2-7, with a tentative D call TRBD1 (6 bases). The CDR3 runs 14 residues. V shed 0 bases and J shed 2 bases, with 9 bases lying between them. Germline CDR1 is SGDLS and CDR2 is YYNGEE. CDR3 amino acids: CASSVEGDTYEQYF. The CDR3 nucleotides are TGTGCCAGCAGCGTAGAGGGGGACACCTACGAGCAGTACTTC.

The count of this clonotype is one. V is TRBV29-1 and J is TRBJ1-5; 9 bases agree with TRBD1. V lost 6 bases and J lost 6; bases outside the gene matches: 3. The CDR3 totals 12 residues. Germline V gene sequence: CDR1 SQVTM, CDR2 ANQGSEA. Here the CDR3 reads CSVGQGGQPQHF. The CDR3 nucleotides read TGCAGCGTGGGACAGGGAGGTCAGCCCCAGCATTTT.

Written as DNA, the CDR3 is TGTGCCTGGAGTGAAGGCGGACATCAGCCCCAGCATTTT. Amino acids: CAWSEGGHQPQHF. This chain joins TRBV30 and TRBJ1-5, with no clear D. The length of the CDR3 is 13 residues. CDR1 is GTSNPN, CDR2 SVGIG, per germline (reference sequence). V dropped 1 base and J dropped 5 bases, with 9 bases sitting between them.

V is TRBV21-1 and J is TRBJ2-5; the table's D call of TRBD1 was not tested on the DNA. TRBV21-1 is shown as a pseudogene. CDR3 length: 14 amino acids. DNA for the CDR3: TGTGCCAGAGCTCCCAACCCCCAGCGAGAGACCCAGTACTTC. Protein sequence: CARAPNPQRETQYF.

The chain employs TRBV7-9 and TRBJ2-4; no definite D call. The CDR3 loop spans 12 amino acids. The germline gives CDR1 SEHNR, CDR2 FQNEAQ (reference sequence). With 4 bases removed from V and 15 bases from J, the gap between germline ends came to 16 bases. CDR3 sequence (DNA): TGTGCCAGCAGCTCAGCCTGGGGTGACTCGTACTTC. Amino acids: CASSSAWGDSYF. The variable domain in full, completed from reference TRBV7-9 and TRBJ2-4, reads DTGVSQNPRHKITKRGQNVTFRCDPISEHNRLYWYRQTLGQGPEFLTYFQNEAQLEKSRLLSDRFSAERPKGSFSTLEIQRTEQGDSAMYLCASSSAWGDSYFGAGTRLSVL.

The chain employs TRBV12-3 or TRBV12-4 and TRBJ2-1, with 7 bases aligning to TRBD1. This CDR3 region has 14 residues. J lost 7 bases, V lost 6 bases, and 9 bases had no gene match. CDR3 bases: TGTGCCAGCAGCTACCCGGGACAGTTGAATGAGCAGTTCTTC. Its translation: CASSYPGQLNEQFF.

This chain's CDR3 is CASSAGTSGSHEQFF. CDR3 bases: TGTGCCAGCAGCGCCGGGACTAGCGGGTCCCATGAGCAGTTCTTC. V usage is TRBV9 and J usage is TRBJ2-1, with TRBD2 identical over 12 bases. CDR1 SGDLS and CDR2 YYNGEE come from the germline V gene. There are 15 residues in the CDR3. Unmatched junction bases numbered 6, after V lost 3 bases and J lost 8 bases.